This TCR beta chain was observed in a study of blood T cell repertoires in COVID-19. Across the study: Whether acute or convalescent, the COVID-19 samples came from the United States, Italy and Spain. PBMCs, B-cell-depleted T cells, or T cells provided the cDNA or gDNA that made up the material.

The V segment lost 6 bases and the J segment 5 bases; nucleotides outside the gene matches: 10. Germline CDR1 reads SNHLY; CDR2 reads FYNNEI. This CDR3 comprises 17 residues. Authors' analysis steps: Reference gene primer amplification gave nucleated cell count estimates. Here immunoSEQ multiplex PCR was the method, and the copy in TCRdb shows in-frame clones only, minus some. For V, J and clone size, that table is used; D and trimming come from the DNA. This repertoire shows tens of thousands of clones, roughly 73% found once; its top ten account for around 9.5%. The sample comprised peripheral blood. This TCR was sampled from a human donor in a cohort sampled during active COVID-19. V usage is TRBV2 and J usage is TRBJ2-1, with 13 bases matching TRBD2. DNA for the CDR3: TGTGCCAGCAGCCTCACTAGCGGGGGGGCCCCCCACAATGAGCAGTTCTTC. It encodes CASSLTSGGAPHNEQFF.